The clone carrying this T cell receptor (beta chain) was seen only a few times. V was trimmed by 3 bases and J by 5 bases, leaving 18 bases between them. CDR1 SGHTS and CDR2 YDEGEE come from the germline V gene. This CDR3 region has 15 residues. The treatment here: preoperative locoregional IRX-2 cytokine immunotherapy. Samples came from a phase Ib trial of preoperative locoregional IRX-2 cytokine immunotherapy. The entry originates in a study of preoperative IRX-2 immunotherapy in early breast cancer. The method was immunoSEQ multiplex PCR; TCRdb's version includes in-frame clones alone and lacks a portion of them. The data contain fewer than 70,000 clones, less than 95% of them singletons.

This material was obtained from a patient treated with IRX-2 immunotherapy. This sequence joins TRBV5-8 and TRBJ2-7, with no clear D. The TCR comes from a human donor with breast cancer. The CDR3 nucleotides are TGTGCCAGCAGCTACCTACCTGGGTCTCCGCACGAGCAGTACTTC. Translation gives CASSYLPGSPHEQYF.